This note documents a single T cell receptor beta chain sequence. Antigen unknown. Trimming stripped 1 base from V and 6 bases from J, with 6 bases between. The CDR3 consists of 12 residues. Germline-derived CDR1 and CDR2 are ENHRY and SYGVKD. Patients in the study, people with chemo-refractory metastatic non-small-cell lung cancer, received focal radiation plus ipilimumab CTLA-4 blockade. This table comes from immunoSEQ multiplex PCR, and its TCRdb copy is limited to in-frame clones, with some not included. The data show approximately 82,000 clones, approximately 82% seen once. The sample comes from a study of radiotherapy plus CTLA-4 blockade in lung cancer. Whole-study findings and limits: Radiotherapy was combined with ipilimumab, and tumor-derived TCR clones then expanded in blood. In blood, early T cell clone dynamics reportedly predicted response best, together with interferon-beta.

The source material was peripheral blood, sampled from a patient treated with radiotherapy plus ipilimumab. The receptor was isolated from a human donor with non-small cell lung cancer that progressed on radiotherapy plus ipilimumab. V usage is TRBV10-3 and J usage is TRBJ1-2; D ambiguous. The CDR3 DNA reads TGTGCCATCAGTGAGTTGACTGATGGCTACACCTTC. The encoded protein is CAISELTDGYTF.